This T cell receptor beta chain originates from a study of T-cell memory formation after mild COVID-19. Whole-study findings and limits: Largely, contracting CD4+ clones fell within CM and EM, and contracting CD8+ clones within EMRA.

TCRdb fed the 5' RACE reads into MiXCR, producing one record per CDR3 protein. The sample includes roughly 200,000 distinct CDR3 sequences, roughly 17% of them seen just once. Turning to this clonotype: Its matching antigen is unknown.

CDR1 is MNHNS and CDR2 is SASEGT in the germline V gene. This CDR3 comprises 13 residues. The V and J ends lost 7 bases and 3 bases, in that order; junction bases with no gene match: 4. This chain joins TRBV6-1 and TRBJ1-2; TRBD1 agrees at 8 bases. The sample taken for sequencing was PBMCs or a T cell subset sorted from them (not recorded which). This receptor was taken from an adult woman who had mild COVID-19 (a few samples of this study predate the infection). Cell type and time point are not known. This chain's CDR3 is CASTPTGDYGYTF. The DNA for the CDR3 is TGTGCCAGCACCCCGACAGGGGACTATGGCTACACCTTC.